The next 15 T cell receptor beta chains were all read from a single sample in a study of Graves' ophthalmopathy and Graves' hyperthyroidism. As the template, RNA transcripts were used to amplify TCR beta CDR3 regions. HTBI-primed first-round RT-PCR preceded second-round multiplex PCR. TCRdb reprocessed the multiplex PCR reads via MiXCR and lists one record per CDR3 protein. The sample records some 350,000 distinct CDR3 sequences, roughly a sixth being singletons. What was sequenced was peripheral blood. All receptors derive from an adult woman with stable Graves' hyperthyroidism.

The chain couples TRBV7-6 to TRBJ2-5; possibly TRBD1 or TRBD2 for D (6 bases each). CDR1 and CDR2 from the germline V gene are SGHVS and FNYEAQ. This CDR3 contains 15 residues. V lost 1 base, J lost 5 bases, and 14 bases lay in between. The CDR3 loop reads CASSLVGGGGETQYF. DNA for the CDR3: TGTGCCAGCAGCTTAGTCGGCGGAGGGGGGGAGACCCAGTACTTC.

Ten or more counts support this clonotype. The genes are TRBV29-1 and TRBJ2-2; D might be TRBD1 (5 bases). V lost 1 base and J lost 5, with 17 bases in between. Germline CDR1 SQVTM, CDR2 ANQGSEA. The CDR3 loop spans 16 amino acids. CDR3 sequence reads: CSVEGIVGRETGELFF. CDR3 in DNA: TGCAGCGTTGAAGGGATCGTTGGCAGGGAAACCGGGGAGCTGTTTTTT.

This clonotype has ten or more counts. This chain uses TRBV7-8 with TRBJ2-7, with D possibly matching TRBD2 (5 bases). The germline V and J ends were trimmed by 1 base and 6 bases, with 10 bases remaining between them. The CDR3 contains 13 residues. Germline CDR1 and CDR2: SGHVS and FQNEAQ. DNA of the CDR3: TGTGCCAGCAGCTTAGTCGAGGGTAGCGAGCAGTACTTC. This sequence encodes CASSLVEGSEQYF.

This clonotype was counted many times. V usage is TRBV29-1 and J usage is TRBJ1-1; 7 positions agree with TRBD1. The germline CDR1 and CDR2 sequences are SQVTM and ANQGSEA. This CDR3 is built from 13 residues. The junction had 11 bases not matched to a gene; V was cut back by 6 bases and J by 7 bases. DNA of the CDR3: TGCAGCGTCGTCGGGACAGCCGGTATTGAAGCTTTCTTT. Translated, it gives CSVVGTAGIEAFF.

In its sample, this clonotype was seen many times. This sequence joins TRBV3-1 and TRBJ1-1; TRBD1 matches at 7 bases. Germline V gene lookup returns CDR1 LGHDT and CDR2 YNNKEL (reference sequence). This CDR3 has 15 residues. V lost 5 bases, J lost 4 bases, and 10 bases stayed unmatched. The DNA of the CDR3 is TGTGCCAGCAGCTTACAACAGGGGCGAGGCACTGAAGCTTTCTTT. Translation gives CASSLQQGRGTEAFF.

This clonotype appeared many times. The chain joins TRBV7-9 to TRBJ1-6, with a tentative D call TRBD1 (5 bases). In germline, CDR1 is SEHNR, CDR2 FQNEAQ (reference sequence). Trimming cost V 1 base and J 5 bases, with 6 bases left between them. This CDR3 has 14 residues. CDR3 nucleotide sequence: TGTGCCAGCAGCTTAGGGGGGAATAATTCACCCCTCCACTTT. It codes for CASSLGGNNSPLHF.

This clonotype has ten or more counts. The CDR3 here is CASSPRTGEAFF. The CDR3 bases are TGTGCCAGCAGCCCCCGGACAGGGGAAGCTTTCTTT. The chain joins TRBV11-2 to TRBJ1-1; 8 bases are shared with TRBD1. V lost 5 bases to trimming and J lost 8 bases; unmatched junction nucleotides: 4. Per germline, CDR1 SGHAT and CDR2 FQNNGV. CDR3 length: 12 residues. Variable domain in full (rest from reference TRBV11-2 and TRBJ1-1): EAGVAQSPRYKIIEKRQSVAFWCNPISGHATLYWYQQILGQGPKLLIQFQNNGVVDDSQLPKDRFSAERLKGVDSTLKIQPAKLEDSAVYLCASSPRTGEAFFGQGTRLTVV.

The CDR3 sequence: CSALIISEETQYF. In DNA, the CDR3 is TGCAGTGCGCTTATTATAAGCGAAGAGACCCAGTACTTC. The J gene is TRBJ2-5, the V gene TRBV20-1; D call uncertain. Germline V gene data show CDR1 as DFQATT and CDR2 as SNEGSKA (reference sequence). The CDR3 contains 13 residues. V shed 6 bases and J shed 3 bases, with 14 bases lying between them.

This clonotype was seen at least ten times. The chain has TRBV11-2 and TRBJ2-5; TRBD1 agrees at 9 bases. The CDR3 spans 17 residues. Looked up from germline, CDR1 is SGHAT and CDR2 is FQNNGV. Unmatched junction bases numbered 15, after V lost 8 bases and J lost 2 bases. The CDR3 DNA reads TGTGCCAGCCGGTTGACCGGGACAGGGTTGCGACAAGAGACCCAGTACTTC. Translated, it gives CASRLTGTGLRQETQYF.

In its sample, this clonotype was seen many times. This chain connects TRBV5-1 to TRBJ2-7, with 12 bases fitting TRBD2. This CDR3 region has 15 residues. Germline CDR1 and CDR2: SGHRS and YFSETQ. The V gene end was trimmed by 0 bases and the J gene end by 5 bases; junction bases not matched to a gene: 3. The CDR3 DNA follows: TGCGCCAGCAGCTTGGAACTAGCGGGAGGAAACGAGCAGTACTTC. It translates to CASSLELAGGNEQYF.

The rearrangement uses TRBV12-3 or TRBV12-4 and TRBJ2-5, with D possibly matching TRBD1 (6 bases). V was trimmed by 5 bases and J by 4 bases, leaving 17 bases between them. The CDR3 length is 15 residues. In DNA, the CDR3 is TGTGCCAGCAGTGACACAGGGACACTGGGAGAGACCCAGTACTTC. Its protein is CASSDTGTLGETQYF.

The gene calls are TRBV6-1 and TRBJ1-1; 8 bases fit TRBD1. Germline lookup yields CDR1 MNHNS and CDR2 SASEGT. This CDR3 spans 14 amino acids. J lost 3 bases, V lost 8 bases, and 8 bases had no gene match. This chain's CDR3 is CASRQTGVYTEAFF. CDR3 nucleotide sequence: TGTGCCAGCCGCCAGACAGGGGTCTACACTGAAGCTTTCTTT.

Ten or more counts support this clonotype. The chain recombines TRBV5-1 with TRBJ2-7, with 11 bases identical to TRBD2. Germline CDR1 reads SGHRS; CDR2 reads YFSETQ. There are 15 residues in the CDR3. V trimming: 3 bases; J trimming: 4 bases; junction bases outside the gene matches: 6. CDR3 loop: CASSSQGTSGYEQYF. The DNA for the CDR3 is TGCGCCAGCAGCTCCCAGGGGACTAGCGGTTACGAGCAGTACTTC.

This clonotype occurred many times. CDR3 amino acids: CASSFSLRGYGDSQETQYF. The CDR3 DNA sequence: TGTGCCAGCAGTTTCTCGTTGAGGGGGTATGGAGATAGCCAAGAGACCCAGTACTTC. V and J are TRBV12-3 or TRBV12-4 and TRBJ2-5; a possible D gene is TRBD1 (6 bases). The CDR3 totals 19 residues. Trimming pared 3 bases from V and 1 base from J, leaving 24 bases between.

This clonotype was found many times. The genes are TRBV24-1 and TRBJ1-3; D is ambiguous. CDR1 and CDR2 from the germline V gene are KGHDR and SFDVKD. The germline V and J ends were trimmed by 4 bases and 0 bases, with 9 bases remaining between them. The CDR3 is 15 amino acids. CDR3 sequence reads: CATSDPGSSGNTIYF. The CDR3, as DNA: TGTGCCACCAGTGACCCTGGAAGCTCTGGAAACACCATATATTTT.